A selection of T cell receptor beta chains follows, all from one sample in a study of immune heterogeneity within non-small cell lung tumors. TCRdb independently ran MiXCR on the multiplex PCR reads; one entry per CDR3 protein. This sample has 20,000 to 25,000 distinct CDR3 sequences; around 27% occur once, and the top ten carry more than 4%. The sequenced material came from lung tumor tissue. These receptors all stem from a middle-aged man with non-small cell lung cancer. The CDR3 runs from the conserved cysteine through the conserved F or W. A D gene is named only where the DNA matches it firmly. Size is omitted from some rows. Given values are once, few, many or a class for expanded clones.

v_call	j_call	d_call	clone_size	cdr3_aa	cdr3_nt
TRBV6-1	TRBJ2-7	.	.	CALAETYEQYF	TGTGCCTTAGCGGAAACCTACGAGCAGTACTTC
TRBV9	TRBJ2-7	TRBD1	.	CASSYGTGKTYEQYF	TGTGCCAGCAGTTACGGGACAGGAAAGACCTACGAGCAGTACTTC
TRBV27	TRBJ2-1	TRBD2	many	CASSLLTSGRNNEQFF	TGTGCCAGCAGTCTCCTTACTAGCGGGAGGAATAATGAGCAGTTCTTC
TRBV6-2/TRBV6-3	TRBJ2-7	TRBD1	medium-sized	CASRLQGAVYEQYF	TGTGCCAGCAGGTTACAGGGGGCGGTATACGAGCAGTACTTC
TRBV7-2	TRBJ2-5	.	few	CASSSQKTQYF	TGTGCCAGCAGCTCCCAGAAGACCCAGTACTTC
TRBV20-1	TRBJ1-1	.	few	CSALALWKGAEAFF	TGCAGTGCTTTGGCACTTTGGAAAGGGGCTGAAGCTTTCTTT
TRBV13	TRBJ1-1	TRBD1	.	CASSGRQGENTEAFF	TGTGCCAGCAGCGGGAGACAGGGGGAAAACACTGAAGCTTTCTTT
TRBV30	TRBJ2-4	.	.	CAWSVTGGRNIQYF	TGTGCCTGGAGCGTGACAGGAGGGAGAAACATTCAGTACTTC
TRBV6-1	TRBJ1-5	TRBD1	.	CASRWGQGNQPQHF	TGTGCCAGCCGCTGGGGACAGGGCAATCAGCCCCAGCATTTT
TRBV20-1	TRBJ1-1	.	many	CSALKMDRGITEAFF	TGCAGTGCTCTGAAGATGGACAGAGGGATCACTGAAGCTTTCTTT
TRBV27	TRBJ2-1	.	many	CASSLFGQTNEQFF	TGTGCCAGCAGTTTATTCGGTCAGACCAATGAGCAGTTCTTC
TRBV7-9	TRBJ2-2	.	.	CASSHILGELFF	TGTGCCAGCAGCCACATCCTCGGGGAGCTGTTTTTT
TRBV5-4	TRBJ2-1	.	few	CASSSDPVGGNEQFF	TGTGCCAGCAGCTCCGACCCGGTGGGGGGCAATGAGCAGTTCTTC
TRBV12-3/TRBV12-4	TRBJ1-2	TRBD1	many	CASSDRGHGYTF	TGTGCCAGCAGTGACAGGGGGCACGGCTACACCTTC
TRBV5-1	TRBJ1-1	.	few	CASSRSPGNTEAFF	TGCGCCAGCAGCCGGAGTCCCGGGAACACTGAAGCTTTCTTT
TRBV6-4	TRBJ1-2	.	medium-sized	CASSRDGGAGGYTF	TGTGCCAGCAGTCGGGACGGGGGAGCGGGCGGCTACACCTTC
TRBV20-1	TRBJ1-6	TRBD1	.	CSARGQGASSPLHF	TGCAGTGCTAGAGGACAGGGGGCGAGTTCACCCCTCCACTTT
TRBV2	TRBJ1-1	.	few	CASSQQGYMNTEAFF	TGTGCCAGCAGTCAGCAGGGATACATGAACACTGAAGCTTTCTTT
TRBV30	TRBJ2-3	TRBD2	few	CAWTPGTSGSTDTQYF	TGTGCCTGGACCCCCGGGACTAGCGGCTCCACAGATACGCAGTATTTT
TRBV2	TRBJ2-6	.	few	CASSISHSGANVLTF	TGTGCCAGCAGTATATCCCACTCTGGGGCCAACGTCCTGACTTTC
TRBV5-1	TRBJ1-3	.	.	CASSIDPVGNTIYF	TGCGCCAGCAGCATCGACCCGGTAGGAAACACCATATATTTT
TRBV12-3/TRBV12-4	TRBJ1-1	.	.	CASSQRGLRTEAFF	TGTGCCAGCAGTCAGCGGGGCCTTCGGACTGAAGCTTTCTTT
TRBV24-1	TRBJ2-1	.	.	CDTSDSYEQFF	TGTGACACCAGTGATTCATATGAGCAGTTCTTC
TRBV4-2	TRBJ2-7	.	.	CASSQVQGGGHEQYF	TGTGCCAGCAGCCAAGTTCAAGGAGGGGGCCACGAGCAGTACTTC
TRBV14	TRBJ2-2	TRBD2	.	CASSQGSGSYTGELFF	TGTGCCAGCAGCCAGGGTAGCGGGAGTTACACCGGGGAGCTGTTTTTT
TRBV2	TRBJ1-1	.	many	CASIAAEQGEAFF	TGTGCCAGCATAGCGGCGGAACAGGGCGAAGCTTTCTTT
TRBV7-2	TRBJ2-5	TRBD2	.	CASSLNLAGGQETQYF	TGTGCCAGCAGCTTGAATTTAGCGGGAGGGCAGGAGACCCAGTACTTC
TRBV27	TRBJ2-3	.	.	CASSYRLGEAQYF	TGTGCCAGCAGCTACCGCCTCGGGGAGGCGCAGTATTTT
TRBV6-1	TRBJ1-1	TRBD1	few	CASSPDRDAEAFF	TGTGCCAGCAGTCCTGACAGGGATGCTGAAGCTTTCTTT
TRBV5-4	TRBJ2-3	TRBD2	.	CASSWDYTDTQYF	TGTGCCAGCAGTTGGGACTACACAGATACGCAGTATTTT
TRBV25-1	TRBJ2-1	.	.	CASSAQYNEQFF	TGTGCCAGCAGTGCCCAGTACAATGAGCAGTTCTTC
TRBV12-3/TRBV12-4	TRBJ1-6	.	medium-sized	CASSPDSSYNSPLHF	TGTGCCAGCAGTCCGGACAGCTCCTATAATTCACCCCTCCACTTT
TRBV6-4	TRBJ1-5	TRBD1	.	CASSDQGRGRTSGSNQPQHF	TGTGCCAGCAGTGACCAGGGGAGGGGGCGGACTTCAGGTAGCAATCAGCCCCAGCATTTT
TRBV5-1	TRBJ1-3	.	.	CTSSLDGSSGNTIYF	TGCACCAGCAGCTTGGATGGCAGCTCTGGAAACACCATATATTTT